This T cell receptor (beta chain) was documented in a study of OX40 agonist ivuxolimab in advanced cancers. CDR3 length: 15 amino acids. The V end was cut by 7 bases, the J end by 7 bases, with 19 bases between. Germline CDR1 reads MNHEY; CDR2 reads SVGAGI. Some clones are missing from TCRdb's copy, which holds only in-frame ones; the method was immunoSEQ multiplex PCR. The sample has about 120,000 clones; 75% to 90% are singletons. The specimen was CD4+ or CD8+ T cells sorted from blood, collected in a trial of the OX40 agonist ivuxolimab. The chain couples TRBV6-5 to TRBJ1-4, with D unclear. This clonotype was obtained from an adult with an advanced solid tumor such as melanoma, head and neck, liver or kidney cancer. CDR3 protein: CASKPTGRFGEKLFF. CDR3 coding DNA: TGTGCCAGCAAACCCACGGGGAGATTTGGTGAAAAACTGTTTTTT.